This T cell receptor (beta chain) was obtained from a study of blood T cell repertoires in COVID-19. The germline V gene encodes CDR1 SEHNR and CDR2 FQNEAQ (reference sequence). This CDR3 comprises 16 residues. The J segment lost 4 bases and the V segment lost 3 bases, leaving 3 bases of the junction unmatched. The method was immunoSEQ multiplex PCR; TCRdb's version includes in-frame clones alone and lacks a portion of them. Of approximately 57,000 clones in the sample, around 82% were seen once. Notes on this clone: The identical CDR3 is also encoded by other nucleotide sequences in the sample.

The chain carries TRBV7-9 and TRBJ1-6; 10 nucleotides line up with TRBD1. The receptor was isolated from an elderly woman with acute or convalescent COVID-19. Sequenced: peripheral blood. The CDR3 coding sequence is TGTGCCAGCAGCTTGGGACAGGGGTTTTATAATTCACCCCTCCACTTT. Amino acid sequence: CASSLGQGFYNSPLHF.